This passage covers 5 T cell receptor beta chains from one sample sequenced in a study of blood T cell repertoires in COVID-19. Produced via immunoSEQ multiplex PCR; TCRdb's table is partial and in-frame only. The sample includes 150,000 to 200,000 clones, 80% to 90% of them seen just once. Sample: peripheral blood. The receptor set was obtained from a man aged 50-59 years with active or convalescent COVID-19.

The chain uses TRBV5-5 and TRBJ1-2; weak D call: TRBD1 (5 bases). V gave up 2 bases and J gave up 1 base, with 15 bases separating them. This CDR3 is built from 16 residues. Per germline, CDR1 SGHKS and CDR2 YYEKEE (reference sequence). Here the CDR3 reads CASSLEQVLYNYGYTF. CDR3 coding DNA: TGTGCCAGCAGCTTAGAACAGGTGTTATATAACTATGGCTACACCTTC.

In DNA, the CDR3 is TGTGCCAGCACAGGTGCTTCACCCCTCCACTTT. Its protein product is CASTGASPLHF. V is TRBV2 and J is TRBJ1-6; D call uncertain. Deletions cut 7 bases from V and 9 bases from J, with 7 bases between. The CDR3 is 11 residues long. Germline-derived CDR1 and CDR2 are SNHLY and FYNNEI. The entire variable domain, with the rest obtained from reference TRBV2 and TRBJ1-6, is as follows: EPEVTQTPSHQVTQMGQEVILRCVPISNHLYFYWYRQILGQKVEFLVSFYNNEISEKSEIFDDQFSVERPDGSNFTLKIRSTKLEDSAMYFCASTGASPLHFGNGTRLTVT.

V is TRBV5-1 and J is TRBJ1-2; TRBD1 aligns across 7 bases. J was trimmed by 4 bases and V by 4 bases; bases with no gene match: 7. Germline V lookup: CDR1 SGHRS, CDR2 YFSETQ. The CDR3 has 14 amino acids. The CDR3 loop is CASSKPGQSYGYTF. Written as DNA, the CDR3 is TGCGCCAGCAGCAAACCGGGACAGAGCTATGGCTACACCTTC.

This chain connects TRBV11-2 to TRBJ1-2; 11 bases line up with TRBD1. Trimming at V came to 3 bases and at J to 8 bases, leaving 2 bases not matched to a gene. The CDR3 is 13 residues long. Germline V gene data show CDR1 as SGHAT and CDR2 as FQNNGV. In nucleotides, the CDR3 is TGTGCCAGCAGCTTGGGACAGGGGGTCGGCTACACCTTC. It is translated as CASSLGQGVGYTF.

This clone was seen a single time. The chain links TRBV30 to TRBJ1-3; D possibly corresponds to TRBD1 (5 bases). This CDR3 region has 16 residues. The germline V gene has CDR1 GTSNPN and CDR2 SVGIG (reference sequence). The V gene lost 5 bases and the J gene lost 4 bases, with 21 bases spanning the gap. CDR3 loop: CAWGLTFGGSGNTIYF. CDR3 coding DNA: TGTGCCTGGGGCTTAACCTTCGGGGGGTCGGGAAACACCATATATTTT.